The source of this T cell receptor beta chain is a study of T cells after yellow fever vaccination (dated by TCRdb to about 2019). Describing the broader study: The SMART-Seq v4 Ultra Low Input RNA kit was used to prepare libraries from fractions with low cell numbers. To track T-cell clones before and after primary and booster YFV17D yellow fever vaccination, bulk TCR alpha and beta repertoires were sequenced longitudinally. The cohort comprised two healthy male donors, one aged 18 to 29 and one aged 30 to 40 years. Blood samples were taken at several timepoints before and after primary and secondary immunization, and bulk PBMC replicates and cell subsets were isolated.

Only a few counts were recorded for this clonotype. Its recognized antigen is unknown. There are no base qualities to consult, and no much larger clone falls within one base. The treatment or condition label on this specimen signifies: live attenuated yellow fever vaccine strain. Two biological replicates of bulk PBMCs were collected at each blood-draw timepoint. A standard Ficoll-Paque protocol was used to isolate PBMCs from peripheral blood. TriZol was used to extract RNA from bulk PBMCs, CD4 and CD8 fractions, and dextramer-positive and dextramer-negative fractions. Sequencer: Illumina NovaSeq 6000. TCR cDNA was synthesized by 5'RACE template switching, through which a universal primer site and unique molecular identifiers were introduced. Priming for cDNA synthesis came from both the TCR alpha and TCR beta constant segments. Two PCR steps were used to amplify libraries, with sample barcodes and sequencing adapters being added in the second step. Sequencing of libraries was done on Illumina HiSeq 2500 (2x100 bp) or NovaSeq (2x150 bp). In the source study's methods: MIGEC was used to demultiplex reads and collapse the reads into UMI consensus sequences, and MiXCR was used for V(D)J alignment. Vaccine-responding clonotypes were defined with edgeR using replicate PBMC samples, requiring FDR below 0.01 and a log2 fold change above 5 up to day 15. Bulk clonotypes were assigned CD4 or CD8 identity according to which sequenced CD4 or CD8 repertoire held them at higher abundance. TCRdb itself trimmed the public reads at Q25 with fastp, ran MiXCR and retained productive beta chains. A single entry per CDR3 protein holds the most common genes and DNA from its merged rows. These V and J calls rely on TCRdb rather than the paper's analysis. The sample table contains hundreds of thousands of distinct CDR3 sequences; only one count was recorded for about 4% of them. Jointly, the top ten make up around 24% of the sample.

What the work shows at the level of the full study, not this receptor alone: A small share of clonotypes occurred in both CD4 and CD8 compartments, likely arising from convergent recombination. Computational filtering was required because FACS-sorted repertoires could contain abundant contaminating clonotypes from the bulk population. Only two donors were included in the study, so the extent to which the findings can be generalized is limited. Compared with the primary T-cell response, the secondary T-cell response was weaker but faster, peaking on day 5 rather than day 15. After the booster, most clones that had expanded after primary vaccination were detected again (approximately 95% of CD4 and around 88% of CD8), suggesting broad maintenance of memory.

The input for sequencing was PBMCs, taken 5 days after the yellow fever booster vaccination. This sequence was found in a man in his late teens or twenties who received the YFV17D yellow fever vaccine.

The sequenced DNA: TGCGCCAGCAGCCAAGAGCCCCGCTACAATGAGCAGTTCTTC. The encoded protein is CASSQEPRYNEQFF. This receptor chain uses TRBV4-3 and TRBJ2-1; the D gene remains uncertain. V is reduced by 0 bases and J by 3 bases, leaving a spacing of 6 bases between them. From cysteine to phenylalanine, the CDR3 is 14 amino acids long. Only the CDR3 DNA is retained, 42 bases long and in frame from the first base. CDR1 and CDR2 are drawn from the germline V gene: LGHNA, YSLEER.